This T cell receptor beta chain was recovered during a study of blood T cell repertoires in COVID-19 (dated by TCRdb to about 2020). Background on the whole study: Samples from collaborators originated in the United States, Italy and Spain and spanned both the acute and convalescent phases of COVID-19. The material from the prospective study consisted of cDNA or gDNA derived from T cells, B-cell-depleted T cells, or PBMCs. Subjects who had been exposed to COVID-19, were actively infected with it, or had recovered from it provided the deeply sampled blood TCRbeta repertoires that made up the dataset. The repertoires were made available in a free public database intended to serve as a resource for research on the immune response to SARS-CoV-2. Samples were obtained from the ongoing ImmuneRACE study (first 160 participants) and from about 1,300 subjects provided by 6 global collaborators. Nearly every sample came with metadata listing a de-identified subject ID, COVID-19 status, age in years and sex. Where HLA class I and class II types were available, the types were taken from metadata supplied by the sample provider, not from assay-based typing.

The cysteine opens and the phenylalanine closes a CDR3 of 16 amino acids. The read is trimmed to its CDR3 DNA, 48 bases read in frame from base 1. V and J are truncated by 0 bases and 1 base respectively, leaving an intervening sequence of 13 bases. The germline V gene provides CDR1 MNHEY and CDR2 SVGEGT. The collaborating institutions used their own protocols to collect whole blood in K2EDTA tubes. For TCRbeta analysis, collaborators shipped samples as frozen whole blood, isolated PBMCs, or DNA extracted from either of those sample types. A remark on this clone: Which antigen it targets is not known. No qualities accompany the bases; no much larger clone lies one base away.

Results and caveats for the whole study, not just this receptor: How much clinical and demographic metadata was included differed by source and by participant, and the metadata was provided uncurated.

TCRbeta CDR3 regions were amplified from genomic DNA by means of the immunoSEQ Assay, a bias-controlled multiplex PCR. As for how the authors treated the data: The number of nucleated cells in each sample was estimated from the amplification of reference gene primers within the assay. Sequence reads were collapsed and filtered to measure the absolute abundance of every unique TCRbeta CDR3 rearrangement. Productive Simpson clonality was computed per sample as the square root of Simpson's diversity index over productive rearrangements. TCRdb's version of the immuneACCESS table is confined to in-frame rearrangements and falls short of the full clone set. An unresolved V gene accounts for under half of the shortfall where checked; the remainder is of unknown origin. That table furnishes V, J and clone size, whereas the DNA furnished D and trimming. The sample has more than 150,000 clones on record, about 86% of them singletons. The ten biggest clones cover about 20% of the sample.

The specimen sequenced was peripheral blood. The source of this sequence is a man aged 70 or older with active or convalescent COVID-19. The rearrangement combines TRBV6-2 or TRBV6-3 with TRBJ2-7, and possibly TRBD1, on 6 matching bases. The DNA sequence is given as TGTGCCAGCAGTTACTCGTCCCAGGGGCCATCCTACGAGCAGTACTTC. Its protein is CASSYSSQGPSYEQYF.